The table lists the clone carrying this T cell receptor (beta chain) with a few counts. The sample is drawn from a study of graft-versus-host responses after intestinal transplantation. Study at large: Those transplanted obtained multivisceral, liver-intestinal, or isolated intestinal grafts. Anti-thymocyte globulin induction preceded 2 to 4 years of tacrolimus and steroid maintenance in all recipients. Study observations and caveats: Within allografts, high graft-versus-host to host-versus-graft clonal ratios were seen among patients with graft-donor T cell macrochimerism.

This CDR3 region has 15 residues. V was trimmed by 7 bases and J by 0 bases, leaving 13 bases between them. The germline V gene encodes CDR1 MNHEY and CDR2 SVGAGI. The authors combined some 200,000 CFSE-labeled responder cells with some 200,000 irradiated, violet-dye-labeled stimulator cells in plates. Sorted after the reaction were proliferating CFSE-low CD3+CD4+ and CD3+CD8+ responders. Produced via immunoSEQ multiplex PCR; TCRdb's table is partial and in-frame only. The repertoire holds 8,000 or so clones, with around 31% as singletons. The chain carries TRBV6-5 and TRBJ1-3; possibly TRBD1 for D (6 bases). The receptor was derived from a human patient who received an intestinal transplant. This specimen consisted of alloreactive CD8+ T cells from a mixed lymphocyte reaction culture, obtained before intestinal transplant. The subset was: CFSE-low proliferating T cells sorted from roughly 6-day pre-transplant mixed lymphocyte reaction (GvH or HvG direction). The chain's CDR3 is CASMDSLFSGNTIYF. CDR3 coding DNA: TGTGCCAGCATGGACAGCCTTTTCTCTGGAAACACCATATATTTT.